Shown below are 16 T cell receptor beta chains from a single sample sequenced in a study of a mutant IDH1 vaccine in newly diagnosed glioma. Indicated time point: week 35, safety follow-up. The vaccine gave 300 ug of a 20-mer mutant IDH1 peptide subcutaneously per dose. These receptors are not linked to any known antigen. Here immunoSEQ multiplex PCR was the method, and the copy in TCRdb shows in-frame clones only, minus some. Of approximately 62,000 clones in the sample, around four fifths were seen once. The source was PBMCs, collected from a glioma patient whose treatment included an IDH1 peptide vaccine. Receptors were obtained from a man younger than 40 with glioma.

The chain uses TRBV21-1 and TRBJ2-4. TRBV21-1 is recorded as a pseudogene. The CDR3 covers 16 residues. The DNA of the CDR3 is TGTGCCAGCAGCAAGATGAGAGACGAAAACAAAAACATTCAGTACTTC. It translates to CASSKMRDENKNIQYF.

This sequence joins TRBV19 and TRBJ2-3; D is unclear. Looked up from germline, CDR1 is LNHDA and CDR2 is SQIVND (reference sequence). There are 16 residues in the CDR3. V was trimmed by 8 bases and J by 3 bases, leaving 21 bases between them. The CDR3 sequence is CASATSGSLRTDTQYF. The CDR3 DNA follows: TGTGCCAGTGCTACCTCCGGGTCCCTTAGGACAGATACGCAGTATTTT.

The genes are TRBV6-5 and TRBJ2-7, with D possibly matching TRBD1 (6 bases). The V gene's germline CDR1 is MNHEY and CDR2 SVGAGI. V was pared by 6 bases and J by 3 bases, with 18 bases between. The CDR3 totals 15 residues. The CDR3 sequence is CASSPRDTADYEQYF. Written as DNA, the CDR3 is TGTGCCAGCAGCCCCCGGGACACCGCGGACTACGAGCAGTACTTC.

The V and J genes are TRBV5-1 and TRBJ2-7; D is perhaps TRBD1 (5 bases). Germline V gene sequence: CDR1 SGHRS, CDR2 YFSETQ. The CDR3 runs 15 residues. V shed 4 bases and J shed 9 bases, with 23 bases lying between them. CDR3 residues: CASSPRTSQGLAQYF. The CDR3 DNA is TGCGCCAGCAGCCCACGAACCAGTCAGGGTTTGGCGCAGTACTTC.

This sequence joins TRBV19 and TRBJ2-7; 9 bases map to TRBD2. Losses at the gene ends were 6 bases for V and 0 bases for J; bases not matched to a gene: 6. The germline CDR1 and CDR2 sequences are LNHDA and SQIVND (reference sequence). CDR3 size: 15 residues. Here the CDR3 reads CASSHGGRGSYEQYF. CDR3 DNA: TGTGCCAGTAGCCATGGCGGGAGGGGCTCCTACGAGCAGTACTTC.

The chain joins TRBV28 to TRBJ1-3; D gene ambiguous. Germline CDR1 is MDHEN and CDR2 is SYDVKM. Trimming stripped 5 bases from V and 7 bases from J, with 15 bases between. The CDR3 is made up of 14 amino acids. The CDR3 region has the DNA TGTGCCAGCAGTATAACGGACCGCGCGAACACCATATATTTT. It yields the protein CASSITDRANTIYF.

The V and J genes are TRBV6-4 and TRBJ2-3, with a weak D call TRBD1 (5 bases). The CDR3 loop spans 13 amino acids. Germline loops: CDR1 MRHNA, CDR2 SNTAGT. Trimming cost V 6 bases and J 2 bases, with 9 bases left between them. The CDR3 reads CASSVTDTDTQYF. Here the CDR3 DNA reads TGTGCCAGCAGCGTGACAGACACAGATACGCAGTATTTT.

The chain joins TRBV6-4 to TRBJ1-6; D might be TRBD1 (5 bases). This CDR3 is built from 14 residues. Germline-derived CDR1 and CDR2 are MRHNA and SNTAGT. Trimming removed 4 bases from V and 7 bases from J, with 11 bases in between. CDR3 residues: CASSVGTANSPLHF. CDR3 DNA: TGTGCCAGCAGTGTTGGGACGGCAAATTCACCCCTCCACTTT.

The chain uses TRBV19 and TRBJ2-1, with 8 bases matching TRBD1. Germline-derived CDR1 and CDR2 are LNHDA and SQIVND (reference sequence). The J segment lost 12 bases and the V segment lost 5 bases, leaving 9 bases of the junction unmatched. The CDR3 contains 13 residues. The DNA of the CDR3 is TGTGCCAGTAGTGTCGCCTCAGGGACAGGGCAGTTCTTC. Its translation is CASSVASGTGQFF. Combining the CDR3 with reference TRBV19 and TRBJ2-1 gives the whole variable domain DGGITQSPKYLFRKEGQNVTLSCEQNLNHDAMYWYRQDPGQGLRLIYYSQIVNDFQKGDIAEGYSVSREKKESFPLTVTSAQKNPTAFYLCASSVASGTGQFFGPGTRLTVL.

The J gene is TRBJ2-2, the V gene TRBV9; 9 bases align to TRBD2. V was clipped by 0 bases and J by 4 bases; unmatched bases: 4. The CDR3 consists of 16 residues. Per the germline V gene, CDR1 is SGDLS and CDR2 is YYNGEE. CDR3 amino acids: CASSVAVRGGTGELFF. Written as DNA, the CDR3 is TGTGCCAGCAGCGTAGCTGTGCGGGGGGGCACCGGGGAGCTGTTTTTT. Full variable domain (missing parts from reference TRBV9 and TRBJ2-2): DSGVTQTPKHLITATGQRVTLRCSPRSGDLSVYWYQQSLDQGLQFLIQYYNGEERAKGNILERFSAQQFPDLHSELNLSSLELGDSALYFCASSVAVRGGTGELFFGEGSRLTVL.

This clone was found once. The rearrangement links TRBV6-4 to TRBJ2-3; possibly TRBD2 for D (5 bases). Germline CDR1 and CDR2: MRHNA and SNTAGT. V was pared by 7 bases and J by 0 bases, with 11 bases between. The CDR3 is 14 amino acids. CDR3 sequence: CASTTGISTDTQYF. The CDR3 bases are TGTGCCAGCACTACGGGGATTAGCACAGATACGCAGTATTTT.

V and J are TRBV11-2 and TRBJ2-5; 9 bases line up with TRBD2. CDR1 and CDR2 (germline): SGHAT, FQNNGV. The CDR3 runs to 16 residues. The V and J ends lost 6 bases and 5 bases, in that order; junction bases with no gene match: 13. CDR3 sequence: CASSAVQLAGVETQYF. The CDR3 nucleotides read TGTGCCAGCAGTGCCGTTCAGTTAGCGGGGGTGGAGACCCAGTACTTC. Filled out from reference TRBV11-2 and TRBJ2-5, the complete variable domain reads EAGVAQSPRYKIIEKRQSVAFWCNPISGHATLYWYQQILGQGPKLLIQFQNNGVVDDSQLPKDRFSAERLKGVDSTLKIQPAKLEDSAVYLCASSAVQLAGVETQYFGPGTRLLVL.

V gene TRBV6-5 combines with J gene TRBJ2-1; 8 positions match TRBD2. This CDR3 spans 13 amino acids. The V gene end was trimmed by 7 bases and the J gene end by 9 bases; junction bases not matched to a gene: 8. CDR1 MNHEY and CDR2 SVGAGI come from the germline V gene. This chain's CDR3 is CASTGGGQVEQFF. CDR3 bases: TGTGCCAGCACCGGGGGGGGGCAGGTTGAGCAGTTCTTC.

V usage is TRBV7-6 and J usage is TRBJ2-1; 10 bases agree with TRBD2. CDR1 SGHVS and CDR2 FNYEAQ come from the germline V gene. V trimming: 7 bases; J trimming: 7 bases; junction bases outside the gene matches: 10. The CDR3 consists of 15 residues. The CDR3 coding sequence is TGTGCCAGCACCATAACTAGCGGGGCGGGAAATGAGCAGTTCTTC. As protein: CASTITSGAGNEQFF.

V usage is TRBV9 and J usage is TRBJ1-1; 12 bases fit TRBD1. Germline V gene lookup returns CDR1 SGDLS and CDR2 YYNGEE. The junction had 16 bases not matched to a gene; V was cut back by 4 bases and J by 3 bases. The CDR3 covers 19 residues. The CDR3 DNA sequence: TGTGCCAGCAGCTCATCCCCCGGGACAGGGGGCAATTCTGACACTGAAGCTTTCTTT. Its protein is CASSSSPGTGGNSDTEAFF.

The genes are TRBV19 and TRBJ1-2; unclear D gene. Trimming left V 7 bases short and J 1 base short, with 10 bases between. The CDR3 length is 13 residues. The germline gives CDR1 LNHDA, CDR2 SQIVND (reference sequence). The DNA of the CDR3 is TGTGCCAGTAAACGAGCGGTTAACTATGGCTACACCTTC. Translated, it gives CASKRAVNYGYTF.